The rows below give T cell receptor beta chains drawn from one sample of a study of CD4 T cells in relation to SARS-CoV-2 and coronaviruses. Assay: immunoSEQ multiplex PCR; the TCRdb copy retains only in-frame clones and omits some. The sample has 60,000 to 85,000 clones; approximately 93% are singletons. The sample was naive CD4+ T cells from PBMCs. These receptors originate from a human donor in good health. The CDR3 runs from the conserved cysteine through the conserved F or W. D genes are given only for firm matches. A row's size may be missing; if present it is once, few, many or a size class.

abundance	d_gene	j_gene	v_gene	CDR3aa	CDR3nt
few	.	TRBJ2-7	TRBV28	CASSGGDTSSYEQYF	TGTGCCAGCAGTGGGGGGGACACGAGCTCCTACGAGCAGTACTTC
.	TRBD1	TRBJ1-5	TRBV11-2	CASSRDRQQPQHF	TGTGCCAGCAGCCGGGACAGGCAACAGCCCCAGCATTTT
.	TRBD2	TRBJ2-3	TRBV29-1	CSVRGVQGGTDTQYF	TGCAGCGTTCGGGGGGTCCAGGGCGGCACAGATACGCAGTATTTT
.	.	TRBJ2-1	TRBV21-1	CASSKARSAGALREQFF	TGTGCCAGCAGCAAAGCGCGGTCAGCGGGAGCGTTACGTGAGCAGTTCTTC
.	TRBD1	TRBJ2-7	TRBV9	CASSPQQGYEQYF	TGTGCCAGCAGCCCGCAACAGGGGTACGAGCAGTACTTC
.	.	TRBJ2-3	TRBV7-3	CASSLGRDTQYF	TGTGCCAGCAGCTTAGGTCGTGATACGCAGTATTTT
.	.	TRBJ2-7	TRBV24-1	CATSQPGNSKGQYF	TGTGCCACCTCCCAGCCGGGGAACTCTAAGGGGCAGTACTTC
.	.	TRBJ2-3	TRBV4-2	CASSQGSGTDTQYF	TGTGCCAGCAGCCAAGGGAGTGGCACAGATACGCAGTATTTT
.	TRBD2	TRBJ2-3	TRBV7-2	CASSLGGFAGGQDTQYF	TGTGCCAGCAGCTTAGGGGGATTTGCGGGGGGGCAAGATACGCAGTATTTT
once	.	TRBJ2-2	TRBV5-1	CASASSGTDTGELFF	TGCGCCAGCGCCTCTTCTGGGACCGACACCGGGGAGCTGTTTTTT
.	TRBD1	TRBJ2-5	TRBV11-2	CASSLESQGVETQYF	TGTGCCAGCAGCTTAGAATCCCAGGGGGTGGAGACCCAGTACTTC
.	TRBD2	TRBJ2-1	TRBV6-2/TRBV6-3	CASSSIAGGWNEQFF	TGTGCCAGCAGTTCAATAGCGGGGGGCTGGAATGAGCAGTTCTTC
.	TRBD1	TRBJ2-5	TRBV5-4	CASSTLPPGQGETQYF	TGTGCCAGCAGCACCCTCCCGCCTGGACAGGGGGAGACCCAGTACTTC
.	.	TRBJ1-1	TRBV10-3	CAIRGPTETEAFF	TGTGCCATCAGGGGACCCACTGAGACTGAAGCTTTCTTT
.	TRBD1	TRBJ2-7	TRBV7-3	CASSITGGLYEQYF	TGTGCCAGCAGCATAACAGGGGGCTTATACGAGCAGTACTTC
.	.	TRBJ2-4	TRBV9	CASSVDSGIQYF	TGTGCCAGCAGCGTGGACTCAGGCATTCAGTACTTC
.	TRBD1	TRBJ1-1	TRBV5-6	CASSLARTGTLKAFF	TGTGCCAGCAGCTTGGCACGGACAGGAACGCTGAAGGCTTTCTTT
once	.	TRBJ1-5	TRBV19	CASSIQGGAINQPQHF	TGTGCCAGTAGTATACAGGGTGGGGCGATCAATCAGCCCCAGCATTTT
.	.	TRBJ1-1	TRBV27	CASRSWGTGTEAFF	TGTGCCAGCAGGTCTTGGGGGACGGGCACTGAAGCTTTCTTT
.	TRBD1	TRBJ1-2	TRBV28	CASHGGLNRGNYGYTF	TGTGCCAGTCATGGGGGACTTAACAGGGGGAACTATGGCTACACCTTC
.	.	TRBJ2-7	TRBV7-9	CASSPTDGDEQYF	TGTGCCAGCAGCCCGACCGACGGCGACGAGCAGTACTTC
.	TRBD2	TRBJ2-1	TRBV28	CATQSTSGYNEQFF	TGTGCCACCCAATCGACTAGCGGGTACAATGAGCAGTTCTTC
.	.	TRBJ2-1	TRBV20-1	CSASRAGAFHSYNEQFF	TGCAGTGCTAGTCGCGCAGGGGCATTTCATTCTTACAATGAGCAGTTCTTC
once	.	TRBJ2-1	TRBV20-1	CSASRGRGNEQFF	TGCAGTGCCAGTAGGGGGAGAGGCAATGAGCAGTTCTTC
.	.	TRBJ2-1	TRBV7-2	CASSKRQSRGSYNEQFF	TGTGCCAGCAGCAAGCGACAGAGCCGTGGGTCCTACAATGAGCAGTTCTTC
.	.	TRBJ1-6	TRBV30	CASSREGSSYNSPLHF	TGTGCCTCTTCGCGAGAGGGAAGCTCCTATAATTCACCCCTCCACTTT
.	.	TRBJ2-3	TRBV5-1	CASSAFGQVEDTQYF	TGCGCCAGCAGCGCGTTTGGACAAGTAGAGGATACGCAGTATTTT
.	.	TRBJ1-5	TRBV19	CASSPGGPQHF	TGTGCCAGTAGTCCAGGTGGGCCCCAGCATTTT